The 8 T cell receptor beta chains in this list originate from one sample, sequenced in a study of blood T cell repertoires in COVID-19. The assay was immunoSEQ multiplex PCR, and TCRdb's table has in-frame clones only and misses some. The sample has about 280,000 clones, roughly 86% seen once; the top ten hold roughly 9%. Sample: peripheral blood. These receptors originate from a man aged 18 to 29 with active or convalescent COVID-19.

This chain joins TRBV7-9 and TRBJ1-1; 9 bases agree with TRBD1. CDR1 is SEHNR and CDR2 is FQNEAQ in the germline V gene (reference sequence). The V gene end was trimmed by 2 bases and the J gene end by 1 base; junction bases not matched to a gene: 14. The CDR3 is 19 residues long. The CDR3 DNA is TGTGCCAGCAGCTTAACGGGACGGGGACAGGGAGGATGGAACACTGAAGCTTTCTTT. Protein sequence: CASSLTGRGQGGWNTEAFF.

About this clone itself: Other DNA sequences in this specimen translate into the identical CDR3. This sequence joins TRBV13 and TRBJ2-7; 11 positions agree with TRBD1. This CDR3 comprises 15 residues. Per the germline V gene, CDR1 is PRHDT and CDR2 is FYEKMQ (reference sequence). The trim removed 5 bases at V and 3 bases at J, leaving 6 bases unmatched. Here the CDR3 reads CASSPGTGGNYEQYF. CDR3 nucleotides: TGTGCCAGCAGCCCGGGGACAGGGGGGAACTACGAGCAGTACTTC.

CDR3 coding DNA: TGTGCCACCAGCAGAGATGTCGGGGCAGATACGCAGTATTTT. Its protein is CATSRDVGADTQYF. The chain links TRBV15 to TRBJ2-3; D is possibly TRBD2 (5 bases). V was pared by 0 bases and J by 4 bases, with 8 bases between. The CDR3 is 14 residues long. Germline CDR1 and CDR2: LNHNV and YYDKDF (reference sequence).

The CDR3 here is CASSPGLAGGPGEQFF. For the CDR3, the DNA is TGCGCCAGCAGCCCGGGACTAGCGGGGGGGCCCGGTGAGCAGTTCTTC. The V call is TRBV4-3, the J call TRBJ2-1; 16 bases are shared with TRBD2. The V gene's germline CDR1 is LGHNA and CDR2 YSLEER. This CDR3 region has 16 residues. The trim removed 4 bases at V and 9 bases at J, leaving 6 bases unmatched.

This clone is a singleton in its sample. The J gene is TRBJ1-1, the V gene TRBV9, with D tentatively TRBD1 (5 bases). V dropped 0 bases and J dropped 4 bases, with 13 bases sitting between them. The CDR3 is 15 residues long. Germline V gene data show CDR1 as SGDLS and CDR2 as YYNGEE. DNA for the CDR3: TGTGCCAGCAGCGTAGAAAAGGGGCTGGGCACTGAAGCTTTCTTT. It specifies CASSVEKGLGTEAFF.

The chain combines TRBV2 with TRBJ2-5; 10 bases align to TRBD1. This CDR3 spans 14 amino acids. The germline gives CDR1 SNHLY, CDR2 FYNNEI. Trimming took 6 bases from V and 5 from J; bases not matched to a gene: 6. The CDR3 DNA reads as TGTGCCAGCAGAGACCCGGGACAGGGGGAGACCCAGTACTTC. Translated: CASRDPGQGETQYF.

The chain carries TRBV7-8 and TRBJ2-5, with 11 nucleotides matching TRBD2. The germline gives CDR1 SGHVS, CDR2 FQNEAQ. The CDR3 runs to 13 residues. Losses at the gene ends were 5 bases for V and 9 bases for J; bases not matched to a gene: 5. CDR3 in amino acids: CASSLGTSGAQYF. In DNA form, the CDR3 reads TGTGCCAGCAGCCTTGGGACTAGCGGAGCCCAGTACTTC.

This chain links TRBV29-1 with TRBJ2-3; 7 bases line up with TRBD1. CDR1 and CDR2 from the germline V gene are SQVTM and ANQGSEA. V was pared by 4 bases and J by 3 bases, with 7 bases of the junction left unmatched. CDR3 length: 14 amino acids. CDR3 region: CSVAGQGETDTQYF. The CDR3, as DNA: TGCAGCGTTGCCGGGCAGGGGGAGACAGATACGCAGTATTTT.